The present TCR beta chain was sequenced within a study of chemoradiotherapy in HPV16-positive cancers (dated by TCRdb to 2022 to 2024). Background on the whole study: Candidate HPV-specific T-cell clones and common TCR motifs were defined by functional T-cell assays performed on cells from two HPV16-positive patients. The study set out to ask whether T-cell immunity against the HPV oncoproteins E6 and E7 changes over the course of chemoradiotherapy and whether that immunity affects survival. The candidate HPV-specific TCRs and motifs were then tracked in TCR repertoires from around 86 patients with HPV-related cancers.

V ends up 1 base short and J 8 bases short, with an unmatched junction base count of 10. There are 15 amino acids in the CDR3, from cysteine to phenylalanine inclusive. Just CDR3 DNA is preserved here, 45 bases in frame from base 1. The germline V gene supplies CDR1 MGHRA and CDR2 YSYEKL. Of note for this clone: The clone's antigen remains unknown. No base-level quality is on record; no much larger clone is a single base apart.

The protocol used for the library was the immunoSEQ multiplex PCR assay. TCRdb took over this immuneACCESS table, retaining in-frame rearrangements with V and J assigned. Such tables are incomplete; in checked studies, under half of the missing clones stem from an unresolved V gene, and the remainder is unexplained. Here the sample has some 1,600 clones; nearly 95% occur a single time. Roughly 7% of the sample is in the top ten clones. Study-level results and caveats: The functional definition of HPV-specific T cells came from only a couple of HPV16-positive patients, and the survival association was reported for HPV16-positive patients. Among HPV16-positive patients, expansion of HPV-responsive T cells during chemoradiotherapy was associated with better recurrence-free survival. Expansion of candidate HPV-specific clones and E7-related TCR motifs was observed in the tumor microenvironment during treatment, whereas no such expansion was observed for non-HPV-specific T cells.

Because repertoires were sampled repeatedly during chemoradiotherapy, clonal expansion in the tumor microenvironment could be followed. The clonotype originates from a human donor with HPV-associated anogenital cancer. The chain joins TRBV4-1 to TRBJ1-2; TRBD1 fits 7 bases in the junction. This sample comprised tumor tissue, obtained from a patient who underwent chemoradiotherapy. The DNA reads as follows: TGCGCCAGCAGCCAAGTCGACAGGGCGGTGGGCGGCTACACCTTC. Its translation is CASSQVDRAVGGYTF.